The T cell receptor beta chain described here comes from a study of T cells in Graves' hyperthyroidism and ophthalmopathy. Regarding the study as a whole: Among clonotypes expanded in thyroid above 0.001, most were also found in blood.

In its sample, this clonotype was seen many times. What it recognizes is unknown. Germline V gene data show CDR1 as SNHLY and CDR2 as FYNNEI. Deletions cut 6 bases from V and 0 bases from J, with 8 bases between. The CDR3 contains 14 residues. The investigators amplified TCR beta CDR3 regions from RNA transcripts. The HTBI set primed first-round TCR CDR3 RT-PCR. TCRdb re-called the multiplex PCR reads with MiXCR, one entry per CDR3 protein. This table holds about 700,000 distinct CDR3 sequences, roughly 46% found once. Thyroid ultrasound and orbital computed tomography, with clinical symptoms and serum thyroxine and TRAb, informed diagnoses.

Sequencing input: peripheral blood or thyroid tissue (not recorded which). This sequence originates from an adult man with Graves' disease, either hyperthyroidism or ophthalmopathy (not recorded which). The J gene is TRBJ1-4, the V gene TRBV2; D gene ambiguous. The CDR3 here is CASSVQATNEKLFF. The CDR3 DNA is TGTGCCAGCAGCGTACAAGCAACTAATGAAAAACTGTTTTTT.